The rows below give T cell receptor beta chains drawn from one sample of a study of blood T cell repertoires in COVID-19. Assay used: immunoSEQ multiplex PCR; TCRdb lists only in-frame clones, some missing. The sample lists almost 400,000 clones; approximately 88% were seen once. Sequencing was done on a sample of PBMCs or T cells enriched from blood (not recorded which). The receptors stem from a woman aged 25 to 39 with acute COVID-19. Each CDR3 is given with its conserved first and last residue. The listing skips clone size in some rows; elsewhere it reads once, few, many or a size class.

>TRBJ1-2|.|TRBV5-1
CASSPMGQIPANYGYTF
>TRBJ1-4|.|TRBV5-5
CASSLADEKLFF
>TRBJ2-7|.|TRBV7-6
CASSYGDRYEQYF
>TRBJ1-2|.|TRBV7-2
CASSLERQGSNYGYTF
>TRBJ1-2|.|TRBV7-9
CASSSTDATYNSNYGYTF
>TRBJ2-3|.|TRBV4-1
CASSITSGGARDTQYF
>TRBJ1-2|once|TRBV3-1/TRBV3-2
CASSQVGDGYTF
>TRBJ2-4|.|TRBV7-2
CASSFRTGLAKNIQYF
>TRBJ2-3|.|TRBV7-3
CASSLNPPGGLAGGTDTQYF
>TRBJ1-2|.|TRBV12-3/TRBV12-4
CASRTDTNYGYTF
>TRBJ1-1|few|TRBV7-9
CASSSWTGNYTEAFF
>TRBJ1-5|.|TRBV10-3
CAISDPQEGNQPQHF
>TRBJ2-7|.|TRBV19
CASSIGNTAYEQYF
>TRBJ1-1|.|TRBV5-8
CASSPYRGMNTEAFF
>TRBJ2-1|.|TRBV7-3
CASSSRTSGSYNEQFF
>TRBJ2-7|.|TRBV2
CASREIAGRYEQYF
>TRBJ1-3|few|TRBV9
CASSVNPSSGNTIYF
>TRBJ2-7|.|TRBV11-2
CASSPRQGLREQYF
>TRBJ2-1|.|TRBV5-8
CASSLQGSSYNEQFF
>TRBJ2-7|.|TRBV4-1
CASSQQRFSYEQYF
>TRBJ2-3|once|TRBV6-2/TRBV6-3
CASSYGQGETSTDTQYF
>TRBJ2-3|.|TRBV19
CASTSGQVTDTQYF
>TRBJ1-2|.|TRBV19
CASSIPGGPYGYTF
>TRBJ1-4|.|TRBV4-1
CASRGEAWQKLFF
>TRBJ2-1|once|TRBV7-3
CASSQVRSSYNEQFF
>TRBJ1-2|.|TRBV6-5
CASRRGVGYGYTF
>TRBJ1-2|.|TRBV6-1
CASSEDGRGPYGYTF
>TRBJ1-1|.|TRBV15
CATSRGERYTEAFF